What follows are 27 T cell receptor beta chains derived from one specimen sequenced in a study of cytomegalovirus exposure and HLA in healthy donors. 60 Vbeta and 13 Jbeta primers were used in PCR. Data came from immunoSEQ multiplex PCR; TCRdb stores just in-frame clones and leaves some out. This sample carries about 160,000 clones, about 83% of them seen once, and the ten largest clones take 0.75% to 0.95%. Sequencing was carried out using PBMCs. The receptors shown here come from a woman aged 30 to 39 in good health and CMV-seronegative.

This clone was recorded only once. The rearrangement uses TRBV19 and TRBJ1-1, with no clear D. Trimming took 3 bases from V and 10 from J, leaving 15 bases between them. The CDR3 covers 13 residues. Germline V lookup: CDR1 LNHDA, CDR2 SQIVND (reference sequence). The CDR3 region has the DNA TGTGCCAGTAGTATTCTGCCCGGAGTCGGAGCTTTCTTT. Protein: CASSILPGVGAFF.

The chain uses TRBV19 and TRBJ1-3; D is undetermined. Trimming stripped 7 bases from V and 0 bases from J, with 7 bases between. The CDR3 extends over 13 amino acids. The germline gives CDR1 LNHDA, CDR2 SQIVND (reference sequence). The CDR3 spells CASTRFSGNTIYF. The CDR3 nucleotides are TGTGCCAGTACCCGGTTCTCTGGAAACACCATATATTTT.

The V gene is TRBV14, the J gene TRBJ1-2, with 7 bases that match TRBD1. The CDR3 covers 14 residues. J was trimmed by 8 bases and V by 5 bases; bases with no gene match: 11. Germline V gene data show CDR1 as SGHDN and CDR2 as FVKESK. The DNA of the CDR3 is TGTGCCAGCAGCGAAGCAGACAGGGCCAAAGGCTACACCTTC. As protein: CASSEADRAKGYTF. Based on the CDR3 plus reference TRBV14 and TRBJ1-2, the full variable domain is EAGVTQFPSHSVIEKGQTVTLRCDPISGHDNLYWYRRVMGKEIKFLLHFVKESKQDESGMPNNRFLAERTGGTYSTLKVQPAELEDSGVYFCASSEADRAKGYTFGSGTRLTVV.

V gene TRBV5-4 combines with J gene TRBJ1-2; 7 positions agree with TRBD1. After removal of 0 bases from V and 4 bases from J, the junction contained 6 bases not matched to a gene. The V gene's germline CDR1 is SGHNT and CDR2 YYREEE (reference sequence). This CDR3 is built from 15 residues. CDR3 residues: CASSLARGVGYGYTF. For the CDR3, the DNA is TGTGCCAGCAGCTTGGCCAGGGGGGTAGGCTATGGCTACACCTTC.

The V and J genes are TRBV2 and TRBJ2-5, with no clear D. The CDR3 consists of 13 residues. CDR1 and CDR2 from the germline V gene are SNHLY and FYNNEI. V lost 5 bases and J 3 bases, leaving 10 bases between the germline ends. The CDR3 DNA reads as TGTGCCAGCAGTATGTCTCAGAAAGAGACCCAGTACTTC. This sequence encodes CASSMSQKETQYF.

This chain links TRBV27 with TRBJ2-5; TRBD2 might be the D (5 bases). This CDR3 contains 15 residues. Germline assignment: CDR1 MNHEY and CDR2 SMNVEV (reference sequence). V was cut by 3 bases and J by 2 bases, with 13 bases left in between. CDR3: CASSFSPSPQETQYF. CDR3 DNA: TGTGCCAGCAGTTTCTCCCCTAGCCCTCAAGAGACCCAGTACTTC.

The chain uses TRBV5-1 and TRBJ2-7; 15 bases match TRBD2. Germline values: CDR1 SGHRS, CDR2 YFSETQ. V dropped 4 bases and J dropped 1; count of bases not matched to a gene: 6. The CDR3 is made up of 17 amino acids. The CDR3 nucleotides are TGCGCCAGCAGCACGGGACTAGCGGGGGGCAGATCCTACGAGCAGTACTTC. Encoded protein: CASSTGLAGGRSYEQYF.

The V and J genes are TRBV5-1 and TRBJ2-2, with 7 nucleotides matching TRBD1. With 0 bases clipped from V and 3 bases from J, the junction kept 5 bases outside the gene matches. Per germline, CDR1 SGHRS and CDR2 YFSETQ. The CDR3 spans 16 residues. This CDR3 reads CASSLGQGGDTGELFF. CDR3 coding DNA: TGCGCCAGCAGCTTGGGACAGGGCGGAGACACCGGGGAGCTGTTTTTT.

The chain uses TRBV28 and TRBJ1-5, with a tentative D call TRBD1 (6 bases). Germline CDR1 is MDHEN and CDR2 is SYDVKM. The V and J ends lost 7 bases and 3 bases respectively, with 13 bases between them. CDR3 length: 14 amino acids. The CDR3 coding sequence is TGTGCCAGCATACAGGGTCATATCAATCAGCCCCAGCATTTT. Translated: CASIQGHINQPQHF.

The chain carries TRBV27 and TRBJ2-2; the D gene is possibly TRBD2 (6 bases). The CDR3 is 15 amino acids. From germline, CDR1 is MNHEY and CDR2 SMNVEV (reference sequence). Trimming took off 6 bases at V and 3 bases at J, with 14 bases between the two ends. CDR3 sequence: CASRRTGSHTGELFF. CDR3 DNA: TGTGCCAGCAGGAGGACCGGGAGTCACACCGGGGAGCTGTTTTTT.

This chain links TRBV5-6 with TRBJ1-5; no reliable D call. Germline V lookup: CDR1 SGHDT, CDR2 YYEEEE. Trimming took off 5 bases at V and 6 bases at J, with 9 bases between the two ends. The CDR3 consists of 12 residues. The CDR3 DNA reads as TGTGCCAGCAGGTTACGAGGTCAGCCCCAGCATTTT. This translates into CASRLRGQPQHF.

The chain is built from TRBV27 and TRBJ2-7, with D maybe TRBD1 (5 bases). V lost 2 bases to trimming and J lost 0 bases, with 5 bases between them. The V gene's germline CDR1 is MNHEY and CDR2 SMNVEV (reference sequence). The CDR3 length is 13 residues. This CDR3 reads CASSLDSSYEQYF. DNA of the CDR3: TGTGCCAGCAGTTTAGACAGCTCCTACGAGCAGTACTTC.

V is TRBV9 and J is TRBJ2-1, with 9 bases lining up with TRBD1. The V gene end was trimmed by 2 bases and the J gene end by 6 bases; junction bases not matched to a gene: 12. This CDR3 contains 17 residues. Germline V gene data show CDR1 as SGDLS and CDR2 as YYNGEE. The CDR3 DNA is TGTGCCAGCAGCGTTAACAGGGGGCCCCTCGAAGGCAATGAGCAGTTCTTC. This codes for CASSVNRGPLEGNEQFF.

This clone was observed a handful of times. The chain has TRBV5-4 and TRBJ1-1; D ambiguous. This CDR3 spans 14 amino acids. CDR1 is SGHNT and CDR2 is YYREEE in the germline V gene (reference sequence). Trimming pared 4 bases from V and 1 base from J, leaving 11 bases between. The CDR3 sequence is CASSPPQRNTEAFF. The CDR3 DNA is TGTGCCAGCAGCCCACCTCAGCGGAACACTGAAGCTTTCTTT.

This chain connects TRBV5-1 to TRBJ1-3; TRBD1 agrees at 9 bases. The CDR3 totals 16 residues. V was pared by 3 bases and J by 6 bases, with 10 bases of the junction left unmatched. Germline V gene sequence: CDR1 SGHRS, CDR2 YFSETQ. For the CDR3, the DNA is TGCGCCAGCAGCTCGGTACCGGGACAGGGTGCAAACACCATATATTTT. This gives the protein CASSSVPGQGANTIYF.

The chain combines TRBV5-1 with TRBJ1-3, with 9 bases matching TRBD1. V lost 4 bases, J lost 8 bases, and 10 bases stayed unmatched. The CDR3 sequence is 15 residues long. Germline assignment: CDR1 SGHRS and CDR2 YFSETQ. The CDR3 here is CASSVDWGQGDTIYF. CDR3 coding DNA: TGCGCCAGCAGCGTGGATTGGGGACAGGGTGACACCATATATTTT. Using reference TRBV5-1 and TRBJ1-3 for the parts outside the CDR3, the full variable domain is KAGVTQTPRYLIKTRGQQVTLSCSPISGHRSVSWYQQTPGQGLQFLFEYFSETQRNKGNFPGRFSGRQFSNSRSEMNVSTLELGDSALYLCASSVDWGQGDTIYFGEGSWLTVV.

The rearrangement joins TRBV30 to TRBJ1-5, with TRBD1 identical over 9 bases. The trim removed 6 bases at V and 7 bases at J, leaving 13 bases unmatched. The CDR3 spans 15 residues. Looked up from germline, CDR1 is GTSNPN and CDR2 is SVGIG (reference sequence). In nucleotides, the CDR3 is TGTGCCTGTAAAGTTCGGGGACAGGGACAGCAGCCCCAGCATTTT. The encoded protein is CACKVRGQGQQPQHF.

This chain links TRBV28 with TRBJ2-5; TRBD1 agrees at 7 bases. The DNA end is a closer match to TRBJ2-7, so the J assignment may be wrong. Germline-derived CDR1 and CDR2 are MDHEN and SYDVKM. This CDR3 contains 15 residues. Here the CDR3 DNA reads TGTGCCAGCACGGAAAGGGGGCTTTCCTCCTACGAGCAGTACTTC. Translation gives CASTERGLSSYEQYF.

This chain uses TRBV19 with TRBJ1-4, with 12 bases aligning to TRBD1. The CDR3 runs 16 residues. J was trimmed by 8 bases and V by 7 bases; bases with no gene match: 11. Looked up from germline, CDR1 is LNHDA and CDR2 is SQIVND (reference sequence). The CDR3 coding sequence is TGTGCCAGTACCCCCCGGGGACAGGGGGCGCGGGAAAAACTGTTTTTT. Translating it yields CASTPRGQGAREKLFF.

This clone was found once. V usage is TRBV2 and J usage is TRBJ2-1, with TRBD2 as a possible D gene (6 bases). Deletions cut 6 bases from V and 8 bases from J, with 14 bases between. This CDR3 region has 13 residues. The germline CDR1 and CDR2 sequences are SNHLY and FYNNEI. The CDR3 protein is CASRPREVHEQFF. In DNA, the CDR3 is TGTGCCAGCAGGCCCAGGGAGGTTCATGAGCAGTTCTTC.

Note on this clone: Other nucleotide sequences in the sample specify the same CDR3. The chain uses TRBV11-2 and TRBJ2-7; a possible D gene is TRBD1 (6 bases). CDR3 length: 13 residues. The V end was cut by 5 bases, the J end by 1 base, with 9 bases between. Germline assignment: CDR1 SGHAT and CDR2 FQNNGV. CDR3 residues: CASSLGQSYEQYF. The CDR3 DNA is TGTGCCAGCAGCCTCGGACAGTCCTACGAGCAGTACTTC.

The CDR3 nucleotides read TGTGCCATCATGACAGGGGCGTCCTACTATGGCTACACCTTC. Protein sequence: CAIMTGASYYGYTF. The V and J genes are TRBV10-3 and TRBJ1-2; 8 nucleotides align to TRBD1. Losses at the gene ends were 7 bases for V and 3 bases for J; bases not matched to a gene: 7. There are 14 residues in the CDR3. Germline CDR1 is ENHRY and CDR2 is SYGVKD.

The chain uses TRBV28 and TRBJ1-5, with D uncertain. CDR3 length: 14 amino acids. Per germline, CDR1 MDHEN and CDR2 SYDVKM. Trimming removed 5 bases from V and 0 bases from J, with 8 bases in between. The CDR3 coding sequence is TGTGCCAGCAGTCCAGTTACTAGCAATCAGCCCCAGCATTTT. This sequence encodes CASSPVTSNQPQHF.

The chain is built from TRBV4-1 and TRBJ2-2; D ambiguous. Germline CDR1 and CDR2: MGHRA and YSYEKL. V dropped 1 base and J dropped 8 bases, with 11 bases sitting between them. This CDR3 comprises 14 residues. CDR3 sequence reads: CASSQARSLGELFF. CDR3 sequence (DNA): TGCGCCAGCAGCCAAGCGCGCTCGTTGGGGGAGCTGTTTTTT.

The chain combines TRBV4-2 with TRBJ1-2; TRBD1 agrees at 11 bases. J was trimmed by 8 bases and V by 1 base; bases with no gene match: 9. In germline, CDR1 is LGHNA, CDR2 YNFKEQ. The CDR3 sequence is 16 residues long. CDR3 sequence (DNA): TGTGCCAGCAGCCAAGGGACCGGACAGGGGGCGGAAGGCTACACCTTC. Its protein is CASSQGTGQGAEGYTF.

The gene calls are TRBV6-1 and TRBJ2-1; 10 bases line up with TRBD2. This CDR3 is 15 amino acids long. Losses at the gene ends were 7 bases for V and 5 bases for J; bases not matched to a gene: 8. Germline CDR1 reads MNHNS; CDR2 reads SASEGT. The CDR3 DNA reads TGTGCCAGCACTGTACTAGCGGGGCCCCACAATGAGCAGTTCTTC. Amino acid sequence: CASTVLAGPHNEQFF.

The chain links TRBV11-2 to TRBJ2-3, with 13 bases aligning to TRBD2. Trimming at V came to 6 bases and at J to 6 bases, leaving 15 bases not matched to a gene. Germline V gene sequence: CDR1 SGHAT, CDR2 FQNNGV. CDR3 length equals 18 residues. The CDR3 loop is CASSPLPGLAGETDTQYF. As DNA, the CDR3 is TGTGCCAGCAGTCCCCTCCCCGGACTAGCGGGAGAAACGGATACGCAGTATTTT.